This passage covers 32 T cell receptor beta chains from one sample sequenced in a study of blood T cell repertoires in COVID-19. Assay: immunoSEQ multiplex PCR; the TCRdb copy retains only in-frame clones and omits some. This table holds about 150,000 clones, over 75% found once. The specimen was PBMCs or T cells enriched from blood (not recorded which). Every receptor here comes from a woman between 50 and 59 years old who had recovered from COVID-19.

This clone was observed once. The gene calls are TRBV18 and TRBJ1-6; perhaps TRBD1 as D (6 bases). V shed 3 bases and J shed 9 bases, with 15 bases lying between them. This CDR3 is built from 15 residues. Germline CDR1 is KGHSH and CDR2 is LQKENI. CDR3 region: CASSPDSLTGSPLHF. The CDR3 DNA follows: TGTGCCAGCTCACCGGACAGCCTGACAGGTTCACCCCTCCACTTT. The entire variable domain, with the rest obtained from reference TRBV18 and TRBJ1-6, is as follows: NAGVMQNPRHLVRRRGQEARLRCSPMKGHSHVYWYRQLPEEGLKFMVYLQKENIIDESGMPKERFSAEFPKEGPSILRIQQVVRGDSAAYFCASSPDSLTGSPLHFGNGTRLTVT.

The V call is TRBV7-9, the J call TRBJ1-1, with a possible D match to TRBD1 (6 bases). The CDR3 consists of 12 residues. Germline assignment: CDR1 SEHNR and CDR2 FQNEAQ (reference sequence). V lost 0 bases and J lost 10, with 9 bases in between. DNA for the CDR3: TGTGCCAGCAGCTTAGCAACAGGGTTAGCTTTCTTT. It is translated as CASSLATGLAFF. The full variable domain, rest sourced from reference TRBV7-9 and TRBJ1-1, is DTGVSQNPRHKITKRGQNVTFRCDPISEHNRLYWYRQTLGQGPEFLTYFQNEAQLEKSRLLSDRFSAERPKGSFSTLEIQRTEQGDSAMYLCASSLATGLAFFGQGTRLTVV.

The table lists this clone with a count of one. This chain joins TRBV23-1 and TRBJ1-5; 11 bases are a match to TRBD1. TRBV23-1 falls under the ORF class, with uncertain function. The CDR3 has 19 residues. After removal of 2 bases from V and 0 bases from J, the junction contained 9 bases not matched to a gene. The CDR3: CASSQDRDRGFNSNQPQHF. The CDR3 coding sequence is TGCGCCAGCAGTCAAGATAGGGACAGGGGGTTCAATAGCAATCAGCCCCAGCATTTT.

The V and J genes are TRBV28 and TRBJ2-1, with D unresolved. Germline V gene lookup returns CDR1 MDHEN and CDR2 SYDVKM. The CDR3 has 14 amino acids. The V end lost 6 bases, the J end lost 2 bases, and 11 bases lay between the germline ends. CDR3 amino acids: CASSPNYPYNEQFF. The DNA for the CDR3 is TGTGCCAGCAGCCCGAACTACCCCTACAATGAGCAGTTCTTC.

The chain uses TRBV27 and TRBJ2-7; TRBD2 aligns across 13 bases. The junction had 7 bases not matched to a gene; V was cut back by 5 bases and J by 3 bases. The CDR3 totals 16 residues. Germline V gene data show CDR1 as MNHEY and CDR2 as SMNVEV (reference sequence). CDR3 amino acids: CASSPRTSGSLYEQYF. The CDR3, as DNA: TGTGCCAGCAGTCCTCGGACTAGCGGGAGTCTCTACGAGCAGTACTTC.

The chain employs TRBV29-1 and TRBJ2-7; 11 nucleotides agree with TRBD2. V shed 1 base and J 3 bases; nucleotides not matched to a gene: 8. Germline-derived CDR1 and CDR2 are SQVTM and ANQGSEA. The length of the CDR3 is 16 residues. CDR3 nucleotides: TGCAGCGTTGAAGGTGGGACTAGCGGCGCTTTCTACGAGCAGTACTTC. Its translation is CSVEGGTSGAFYEQYF.

The chain links TRBV19 to TRBJ1-5; 10 nucleotides agree with TRBD1. The V segment lost 5 bases and the J segment 6 bases; nucleotides outside the gene matches: 4. CDR1 and CDR2 from the germline V gene are LNHDA and SQIVND (reference sequence). CDR3 length: 14 amino acids. The CDR3 reads CASSQDRGLQPQHF. The CDR3, as DNA: TGTGCCAGTAGTCAAGACAGGGGGCTTCAGCCCCAGCATTTT.

The genes are TRBV25-1 and TRBJ2-1; tentative D call: TRBD2 (6 bases). CDR3 size: 14 residues. V lost 7 bases and J 8 bases, leaving 18 bases between the germline ends. Germline CDR1 reads MGHDK; CDR2 reads SYGVNS. The CDR3 bases are TGTGCCAGCACCCTAGGGACTGGGGGGTATGAGCAGTTCTTC. Translation gives CASTLGTGGYEQFF.

Here the CDR3 reads CASSPWGRDYEQYF. CDR3 in DNA: TGTGCCAGCAGCCCCTGGGGCAGGGACTACGAGCAGTACTTC. The V call is TRBV11-3, the J call TRBJ2-7, with a tentative D call TRBD1 (5 bases). Trimming left V 5 bases short and J 3 bases short, with 14 bases between. This CDR3 comprises 14 residues. Germline lookup yields CDR1 SGHNT and CDR2 YENEEA.

The chain combines TRBV5-8 with TRBJ2-7, with 7 bases fitting TRBD2. The CDR3 runs 13 residues. V was clipped by 8 bases and J by 5 bases; unmatched bases: 10. Germline loops: CDR1 SGHTS, CDR2 YDEGEE. The DNA for the CDR3 is TGTGCCAGTAGAGCCCGGCGGGGGAACGAGCAGTACTTC. Translation: CASRARRGNEQYF.

Only one count was recorded for this clone. The chain carries TRBV18 and TRBJ2-5; TRBD2 matches 12 bases. V was pared by 5 bases and J by 4 bases, with 5 bases of the junction left unmatched. The CDR3 loop spans 15 amino acids. Germline V gene data show CDR1 as KGHSH and CDR2 as LQKENI. The DNA of the CDR3 is TGTGCCAGCTCAAAGGGACTAGCGGGTGGAGAGACCCAGTACTTC. This gives the protein CASSKGLAGGETQYF.

The V gene is TRBV29-1, the J gene TRBJ2-1; tentative D call: TRBD2 (6 bases). Germline V CDR1 and CDR2: SQVTM, ANQGSEA. The CDR3 covers 15 residues. V lost 6 bases and J lost 0, with 15 bases in between. The DNA for the CDR3 is TGCAGCGTCGATTTTAGCGGCCTCTCCTACAATGAGCAGTTCTTC. Its protein is CSVDFSGLSYNEQFF.

The rearrangement uses TRBV6-5 and TRBJ2-2, with TRBD1 matching over 10 bases. The germline CDR1 and CDR2 sequences are MNHEY and SVGAGI. V was pared by 5 bases and J by 4 bases, with 4 bases of the junction left unmatched. The CDR3 loop spans 15 amino acids. Written as DNA, the CDR3 is TGTGCCAGCAGTCCGGACAGGGGGTTCACCGGGGAGCTGTTTTTT. Protein: CASSPDRGFTGELFF.

In this sample, this clone turned up once. The chain recombines TRBV20-1 with TRBJ2-1; tentatively, D is TRBD2 (5 bases). Per germline, CDR1 DFQATT and CDR2 SNEGSKA (reference sequence). Deletions cut 6 bases from V and 9 bases from J, with 12 bases between. This CDR3 has 11 amino acids. In nucleotides, the CDR3 is TGCAGTGCCGAAAAAGGAGGTGAGCAGTTCTTC. Translated: CSAEKGGEQFF.

The rearrangement uses TRBV29-1 and TRBJ2-2, with D perhaps TRBD1 (6 bases). Trimming stripped 7 bases from V and 8 bases from J, with 14 bases between. Germline V lookup: CDR1 SQVTM, CDR2 ANQGSEA. This CDR3 is 12 amino acids long. Here the CDR3 DNA reads TGCAGCGCCACTAGTGGGACAGGGGAGCTGTTTTTT. Translation: CSATSGTGELFF.

This clone was counted only a few times. A read error may account for a junction end that differs from germline. CDR3 loop: CAWGRTSGRGLF. CDR3 DNA sequence: TGTGCCTGGGGGAGGACTAGCGGGAGGGGGCTCTTC. V is TRBV30 and J is TRBJ2-1; 15 bases line up with TRBD2. This CDR3 is built from 12 residues. CDR1 and CDR2 from the germline V gene are GTSNPN and SVGIG (reference sequence).

This clone has only one observation. V usage is TRBV27 and J usage is TRBJ1-2; D perhaps matches TRBD1 (6 bases). Germline CDR1 MNHEY, CDR2 SMNVEV (reference sequence). V lost 5 bases and J 4 bases, leaving 17 bases between the germline ends. The CDR3 is made up of 15 amino acids. The CDR3 region has the DNA TGTGCCAGCAGTCCGCGAACAGGGCTCTTCTATGGCTACACCTTC. The encoded protein is CASSPRTGLFYGYTF.

This chain joins TRBV18 and TRBJ1-5; a possible D gene is TRBD1 (6 bases). Germline V lookup: CDR1 KGHSH, CDR2 LQKENI. The V end was cut by 2 bases, the J end by 4 bases, with 9 bases between. CDR3 size: 14 residues. The DNA of the CDR3 is TGTGCCAGCTCACCAAGTACAGGGAATCAGCCCCAGCATTTT. Its translation: CASSPSTGNQPQHF. Full variable domain (rest looked up from reference TRBV18 and TRBJ1-5): NAGVMQNPRHLVRRRGQEARLRCSPMKGHSHVYWYRQLPEEGLKFMVYLQKENIIDESGMPKERFSAEFPKEGPSILRIQQVVRGDSAAYFCASSPSTGNQPQHFGDGTRLSIL.

This clone has only a few counts. The V gene is TRBV29-1, the J gene TRBJ1-2, with a tentative D call TRBD1 (5 bases). V was cut by 3 bases and J by 7 bases, with 15 bases left in between. From germline, CDR1 is SQVTM and CDR2 ANQGSEA. The CDR3 totals 13 residues. CDR3 protein: CSVDDSGRGGYTF. The CDR3 DNA sequence: TGCAGCGTTGACGACAGCGGGAGGGGTGGCTACACCTTC. Looking up the rest from reference TRBV29-1 and TRBJ1-2 gives the full variable domain: SAVISQKPSRDICQRGTSLTIQCQVDSQVTMMFWYRQQPGQSLTLIATANQGSEATYESGFVIDKFPISRPNLTFSTLTVSNMSPEDSSIYLCSVDDSGRGGYTFGSGTRLTVV.

The chain links TRBV5-6 to TRBJ1-2; no clear D. In germline, CDR1 is SGHDT, CDR2 YYEEEE. V was clipped by 4 bases and J by 0 bases, with 4 bases between them. The CDR3 extends over 12 amino acids. CDR3 protein: CASSPANYGYTF. CDR3 bases: TGTGCCAGCAGCCCGGCTAACTATGGCTACACCTTC.

The rearrangement links TRBV28 to TRBJ1-2; 9 bases agree with TRBD1. The germline V gene has CDR1 MDHEN and CDR2 SYDVKM. There are 14 residues in the CDR3. Trimming took 5 bases from V and 8 from J; bases not matched to a gene: 9. The CDR3 DNA follows: TGTGCCAGCAGTCGACAGGGGGGCCGAAGCGGCTACACCTTC. It is translated as CASSRQGGRSGYTF.

CDR3 region: CASSEQPLYGYTF. The CDR3 DNA sequence: TGCGCCAGCAGTGAACAGCCTCTCTATGGCTACACCTTC. The chain recombines TRBV10-2 with TRBJ1-2, with D uncertain. The CDR3 length is 13 residues. V was clipped by 3 bases and J by 4 bases, with 9 bases between them. Germline V gene lookup returns CDR1 WSHSY and CDR2 SAAADI.

This chain links TRBV7-3 with TRBJ1-2, with D possibly being TRBD1 (5 bases). Between the trimmed V and J ends, which lost 5 bases and 2 bases, there was a span of 9 bases. The CDR3 is 13 residues long. CDR1 and CDR2 (germline): SGHTA, FQGTGA. CDR3 nucleotides: TGTGCCAGCAGCGCTGGACAAAACTATGGCTACACCTTC. Protein sequence: CASSAGQNYGYTF. The variable domain in full, with the rest retrieved from reference TRBV7-3 and TRBJ1-2, is GAGVSQTPSNKVTEKGKYVELRCDPISGHTALYWYRQSLGQGPEFLIYFQGTGAADDSGLPNDRFFAVRPEGSVSTLKIQRTERGDSAVYLCASSAGQNYGYTFGSGTRLTVV.

V is TRBV19 and J is TRBJ2-2, with TRBD2 matching 7 bases. Trimming took 2 bases from V and 5 from J; bases not matched to a gene: 5. The CDR3 consists of 15 residues. In germline, CDR1 is LNHDA, CDR2 SQIVND (reference sequence). Written as DNA, the CDR3 is TGTGCCAGTAGTATACTAGCGGCGGGAACCGGGGAGCTGTTTTTT. It codes for CASSILAAGTGELFF. Variable domain in full (rest from reference TRBV19 and TRBJ2-2): DGGITQSPKYLFRKEGQNVTLSCEQNLNHDAMYWYRQDPGQGLRLIYYSQIVNDFQKGDIAEGYSVSREKKESFPLTVTSAQKNPTAFYLCASSILAAGTGELFFGEGSRLTVL.

The chain is built from TRBV4-3 and TRBJ2-2; 9 bases are a match to TRBD1. Germline CDR1 reads LGHNA; CDR2 reads YSLEER. The CDR3 has 17 amino acids. After removal of 2 bases from V and 4 bases from J, the junction contained 8 bases not matched to a gene. The CDR3 region has the DNA TGCGCCAGCAGCCAATTGGGACAGGGCGACACCACCGGGGAGCTGTTTTTT. Translating it yields CASSQLGQGDTTGELFF.

A note on this clone: Different DNA sequences within this sample yield the same CDR3. The chain employs TRBV30 and TRBJ2-7; 7 bases agree with TRBD2. Germline loops: CDR1 GTSNPN, CDR2 SVGIG (reference sequence). J was trimmed by 7 bases and V by 2 bases; bases with no gene match: 2. The length of the CDR3 is 11 residues. The CDR3 loop reads CAWSWGGEQYF. CDR3 nucleotide sequence: TGTGCCTGGAGTTGGGGAGGGGAGCAGTACTTC.

The chain is built from TRBV14 and TRBJ2-1, with TRBD2 matching 11 bases. This CDR3 is built from 17 residues. CDR1 SGHDN and CDR2 FVKESK come from the germline V gene. V lost 3 bases and J lost 6; bases outside the gene matches: 10. The CDR3 here is CASSHLAGGPSGNEQFF. As DNA, the CDR3 is TGTGCCAGCAGCCACTTAGCGGGAGGGCCCTCAGGCAATGAGCAGTTCTTC.

This chain joins TRBV7-8 and TRBJ2-5; 10 bases line up with TRBD2. Per germline, CDR1 SGHVS and CDR2 FQNEAQ. The CDR3 has 16 residues. V gave up 1 base and J gave up 3 bases; unmatched junction bases: 5. CDR3 coding DNA: TGTGCCAGCAGCTTAGTCATCGGACTAGCGGAAGAGACCCAGTACTTC. Encoded protein: CASSLVIGLAEETQYF.

The chain carries TRBV7-2 and TRBJ1-3, with TRBD1 identical over 11 bases. The V segment lost 1 base and the J segment 3 bases; nucleotides outside the gene matches: 5. This CDR3 has 17 amino acids. In germline, CDR1 is SGHTA, CDR2 FQGNSA. Here the CDR3 reads CASSLEGTGGRGNTIYF. The CDR3, as DNA: TGTGCCAGCAGCTTAGAGGGGACAGGGGGTCGTGGAAACACCATATATTTT.

The rearrangement joins TRBV11-3 to TRBJ1-2; 8 nucleotides match TRBD1. This CDR3 is 12 amino acids long. The germline V gene has CDR1 SGHNT and CDR2 YENEEA. V shed 4 bases, J shed 13 bases, and the junction held 8 bases outside the gene matches. The CDR3 DNA follows: TGTGCCAGCAGCTATGGACAGGGAGAGGTCACCTTC. Translated, it gives CASSYGQGEVTF.

The table lists this clone with a few counts. The CDR3 DNA sequence: TGTGCCAGCACCCTGGCGGGGGGAACCTACGAGCAGTACTTC. Residues: CASTLAGGTYEQYF. The V gene is TRBV7-2, the J gene TRBJ2-7; TRBD2 agrees at 8 bases. The germline V gene has CDR1 SGHTA and CDR2 FQGNSA. The length of the CDR3 is 14 residues. J gave up 2 bases and V 7 bases, and 7 bases lay outside the gene matches.

The genes are TRBV2 and TRBJ1-2; unclear D gene. CDR1 SNHLY and CDR2 FYNNEI come from the germline V gene. The V end lost 6 bases, the J end lost 0 bases, and 8 bases lay between the germline ends. The CDR3 consists of 13 residues. The CDR3 DNA sequence: TGTGCCAGCAGCATCGCGGCTAACTATGGCTACACCTTC. It yields the protein CASSIAANYGYTF.